The 14 T cell receptor beta chains below come from one sample, sequenced in a study of Graves' ophthalmopathy and Graves' hyperthyroidism. The TCR beta CDR3 regions underwent amplification from RNA transcripts. The first-round RT-PCR employed HTBI primers together with the Qiagen OneStep RT-PCR kit. A multiplex PCR was then performed as the second round. TCRdb itself ran the multiplex PCR reads through MiXCR, one entry per CDR3 protein. This sample carries about 660,000 distinct CDR3 sequences, about two fifths of them seen once, and the ten largest clones take roughly 3.5%. Sequencing was performed on peripheral blood. The receptors shown here come from an adult man with Graves' ophthalmopathy.

V and J are TRBV28 and TRBJ2-2; 8 bases align to TRBD2. The CDR3 length is 13 residues. CDR1 is MDHEN and CDR2 is SYDVKM in the germline V gene. Germline trimming cut 8 bases from V and 8 bases from J; bases unmatched to any gene: 7. The chain's CDR3 is CASETSAAGELFF. The CDR3 nucleotides read TGTGCCAGCGAGACTAGCGCGGCTGGGGAGCTGTTTTTT.

The chain uses TRBV7-8 and TRBJ2-6, with unresolved D. The CDR3 contains 14 residues. Per germline, CDR1 SGHVS and CDR2 FQNEAQ. The V and J ends lost 4 bases and 7 bases respectively, with 11 bases between them. In DNA, the CDR3 is TGTGCCAGCAGCTCACCCGACGGAGCCAACGTCCTGACTTTC. Its protein is CASSSPDGANVLTF.

This clonotype turned up a few times. This chain connects TRBV3-1 to TRBJ1-2, with unresolved D. CDR1 is LGHDT, CDR2 YNNKEL, per germline (reference sequence). The CDR3 is 14 amino acids. With 4 bases removed from V and 8 bases from J, the gap between germline ends came to 17 bases. CDR3 sequence reads: CASSPYMNGVGYTF. CDR3 nucleotide sequence: TGTGCCAGCAGCCCATACATGAATGGAGTAGGCTACACCTTC.

The V call is TRBV20-1, the J call TRBJ1-6; TRBD1 matches at 9 bases. CDR3 size: 14 residues. Unmatched junction bases numbered 7, after V lost 4 bases and J lost 9 bases. The germline V gene encodes CDR1 DFQATT and CDR2 SNEGSKA (reference sequence). The CDR3 DNA follows: TGCAGTGCTAAACCGGGACAGGGTGGTTCACCCCTCCACTTT. Amino acid sequence: CSAKPGQGGSPLHF.

On this clonotype: A much larger clonotype is one base distant, so this may be a read error. This sequence joins TRBV5-1 and TRBJ2-2, with 10 nucleotides matching TRBD2. CDR1 is SGHRS, CDR2 YFSETQ, per germline. The CDR3 runs 17 residues. The CDR3 spells CASSLTPAGGITGELFF. In DNA form, the CDR3 reads TGTGCCAGCAGCTTAACGCCAGCGGGGGGGATCACCGGGGAGCTGTTTTTT.

This clonotype was seen a few times. The junction and the germline gene differ at one end; a read error may be behind it. The V and J genes are TRBV7-8 and TRBJ2-7; D is uncertain. The CDR3 contains 16 residues. Germline CDR1 and CDR2: SGHVS and FQNEAQ. CDR3 nucleotides: TGCGCCAGCAGCCAACGCCGGCTGTCTGAGGCCTACGAGCAGTACTTC. The encoded protein is CASSQRRLSEAYEQYF.

This clonotype was seen at least ten times. The rearrangement joins TRBV2 to TRBJ1-1, with D perhaps TRBD1 (5 bases). Trimming removed 6 bases at V and 0 bases at J, with 11 bases between. CDR3 length equals 14 residues. CDR1 is SNHLY and CDR2 is FYNNEI in the germline V gene. DNA for the CDR3: TGTGCCAGCAGGTCACAGGACCTGAACACTGAAGCTTTCTTT. Amino acids: CASRSQDLNTEAFF.

The chain couples TRBV19 to TRBJ2-7; D is ambiguous. Germline CDR1 LNHDA, CDR2 SQIVND (reference sequence). The CDR3 runs to 10 residues. The germline V and J ends were trimmed by 7 bases and 6 bases, with 7 bases remaining between them. CDR3 in DNA: TGTGCCAGTACGGACGGCGAGCAGTACTTC. Translating gives CASTDGEQYF.

This chain joins TRBV4-1 and TRBJ1-1; the D gene is possibly TRBD1 (5 bases). V was clipped by 0 bases and J by 7 bases, with 15 bases between them. CDR3 length: 15 amino acids. Germline assignment: CDR1 MGHRA and CDR2 YSYEKL. The CDR3 is CASSQDGAGWDEAFF. The CDR3 bases are TGCGCCAGCAGCCAAGATGGGGCAGGGTGGGATGAAGCTTTCTTT.

This chain connects TRBV7-9 to TRBJ1-2, with no clear D. In germline, CDR1 is SEHNR, CDR2 FQNEAQ (reference sequence). The ends were cut back, 5 bases at V and 3 bases at J, with 13 bases in the middle. This CDR3 region has 14 residues. The CDR3 region has the DNA TGTGCCAGCAGCACTACCTTGGGTCACTATGGCTACACCTTC. Protein: CASSTTLGHYGYTF.

The genes are TRBV10-3 and TRBJ1-2; no clear D gene. Germline V gene sequence: CDR1 ENHRY, CDR2 SYGVKD. The ends were cut back, 4 bases at V and 6 bases at J, with 12 bases in the middle. CDR3 length equals 13 residues. CDR3 protein: CAISVRGTDGYTF. The CDR3 bases are TGTGCCATCAGTGTACGGGGAACGGATGGCTACACCTTC.

J is TRBJ2-5 and V is TRBV9, with D perhaps TRBD2 (5 bases). Germline CDR1 reads SGDLS; CDR2 reads YYNGEE. CDR3 length: 15 amino acids. With 4 bases removed from V and 5 bases from J, the gap between germline ends came to 18 bases. CDR3 DNA: TGTGCCAGCAGCCTCGGCGGACTTGAGCGGGAGACCCAGTACTTC. As protein: CASSLGGLERETQYF.

Concerning this clonotype: This may stem from a read error, because a much larger clone lies one nucleotide away. Since the CDR3 does not end with the conserved phenylalanine or tryptophan, this likely comes from a read error. The chain has TRBV11-2 and TRBJ2-5, with D tentatively TRBD2 (6 bases). The length of the CDR3 is 11 residues. Germline V gene sequence: CDR1 SGHAT, CDR2 FQNNGV. CDR3 nucleotides: TGTTCCGGGGGTACCCAAGAGACCCAGTACCTC. This encodes CSGGTQETQYL.

The rearrangement joins TRBV7-9 to TRBJ2-5; the D gene is possibly TRBD1 (6 bases). Trimming left V 4 bases short and J 5 bases short, with 14 bases between. Germline assignment: CDR1 SEHNR and CDR2 FQNEAQ (reference sequence). This CDR3 contains 14 residues. The chain's CDR3 is CASSSLGTWETQYF. The CDR3 DNA sequence: TGTGCCAGCAGCTCTTTGGGGACATGGGAGACCCAGTACTTC.